A single sample gave rise to the 16 T cell receptor beta chains below, sequenced in a study of T-cell reconstitution after alpha-beta-depleted transplantation in children listed by TCRdb under 2016. What the treatment or condition label conveys for this sample: allogeneic hematopoietic cell transplantation with graft depleted of TCRalphabeta T cells and CD19 B cells. The protocol used for the library was PCR. The reads were generated on an Illumina HiSeq 2500. TCR libraries were prepared with molecular barcoding, using unique molecular identifiers to normalize TCRbeta repertoire quantification. In-frame beta chains were kept once TCRdb had trimmed the public reads at Q25 with fastp and called clones with MiXCR. Rows are combined by CDR3 protein, so each entry shows the most common genes and DNA. Here the sample has about 1,000,000 distinct CDR3 sequences; roughly 29% occur a single time. The ten largest make up about 28% of the sample.

Sequences were derived from PBMCs, mostly from graft donor cells, sampled 360 days after TCRalphabeta/CD19-depleted stem cell transplant. The receptors stem from a boy under two years old who had a stem cell transplant for SCID, so the T cells may come from the graft donor.

A few counts support this clonotype. J is TRBJ2-5 and V is TRBV27, with D possibly TRBD1 on 5 matching bases. Trimming cost V 8 bases and J 5 bases, with 18 bases left between them. The length of the CDR3 is 14 residues. Germline values: CDR1 MNHEY, CDR2 SMNVEV (reference sequence). The CDR3 sequence is CASGPRQTRETQYF. In nucleotides, the CDR3 is TGTGCCAGCGGTCCCAGACAGACACGGGAGACCCAGTACTTC.

This clonotype was found a few times. CDR3 protein: CSASLRGANTDTQYF. DNA of the CDR3: TGCAGTGCTAGTCTCAGGGGCGCCAACACAGATACGCAGTATTTT. The chain uses TRBV20-1 and TRBJ2-3; TRBD1 might be the D (6 bases). CDR3 length: 15 amino acids. The germline CDR1 and CDR2 sequences are DFQATT and SNEGSKA (reference sequence). Trimming removed 3 bases from V and 2 bases from J, with 15 bases in between.

The chain uses TRBV25-1 and TRBJ1-2, with TRBD1 as a possible D gene (6 bases). The CDR3 runs 14 residues. Trimming took 3 bases from V and 8 from J, leaving 16 bases between them. Per germline, CDR1 MGHDK and CDR2 SYGVNS. The CDR3 DNA reads TGTGCCAGCAGTGACCTCGCCACAGGGCCAGGCTACACCTTC. This translates into CASSDLATGPGYTF.

The chain employs TRBV20-1 and TRBJ1-2; a weak D match, TRBD1 (5 bases). The CDR3 has 14 amino acids. Germline CDR1 reads DFQATT; CDR2 reads SNEGSKA (reference sequence). Trimming stripped 4 bases from V and 8 bases from J, with 20 bases between. CDR3 residues: CSANSIQVLHGYTF. Here the CDR3 DNA reads TGCAGTGCTAACTCTATACAGGTTTTACACGGCTACACCTTC.

This chain connects TRBV6-5 to TRBJ2-1; TRBD2 aligns across 8 bases. The CDR3 covers 12 residues. The V and J ends lost 2 bases and 12 bases, in that order; junction bases with no gene match: 3. Per germline, CDR1 MNHEY and CDR2 SVGAGI. The CDR3 reads CASSYSRGGQFF. CDR3 bases: TGTGCCAGCAGTTACAGTCGGGGGGGGCAGTTCTTC.

The gene calls are TRBV12-3 or TRBV12-4 and TRBJ2-1; D uncertain. The CDR3 loop spans 15 amino acids. Trimming took 2 bases from V and 8 from J, leaving 16 bases between them. CDR3 sequence: CASSLRQISVDEQFF. The CDR3 coding sequence is TGTGCCAGCAGTTTACGTCAAATATCGGTGGATGAGCAGTTCTTC.

This clonotype was seen more than once but under ten times. The chain is built from TRBV7-6 and TRBJ2-1, with TRBD2 matching 11 bases. The CDR3 totals 16 residues. V lost 3 bases, J lost 4 bases, and 5 bases stayed unmatched. The germline CDR1 and CDR2 sequences are SGHVS and FNYEAQ. The CDR3 nucleotides read TGTGCCAGCAGCTTCCCCTCTAGCGGGGGGTACAATGAGCAGTTCTTC. As protein: CASSFPSSGGYNEQFF.

This chain connects TRBV6-2 or TRBV6-3 to TRBJ2-1, with a possible D match to TRBD2 (5 bases). CDR3 length equals 13 residues. V was trimmed by 0 bases and J by 9 bases, leaving 9 bases between them. Germline-derived CDR1 and CDR2 are MNHEY and SVGEGT. The CDR3 is CASSYSAGVEQFF. CDR3 DNA: TGTGCCAGCAGTTACTCGGCCGGGGTTGAGCAGTTCTTC.

This clonotype showed up just a few times. The chain combines TRBV29-1 with TRBJ2-3, with 13 bases identical to TRBD2. The V segment lost 6 bases and the J segment 8 bases; nucleotides outside the gene matches: 5. Germline V CDR1 and CDR2: SQVTM, ANQGSEA. The CDR3 extends over 13 amino acids. Written as DNA, the CDR3 is TGCAGCGTGGAGACTAGCGGGGGGCTTACGCAGTATTTT. Residues: CSVETSGGLTQYF.

This clonotype was counted only a few times. The chain recombines TRBV6-1 with TRBJ1-4; TRBD1 is a possible D gene (5 bases). Trimming removed 6 bases at V and 10 bases at J, with 15 bases between. Germline values: CDR1 MNHNS, CDR2 SASEGT. The CDR3 contains 13 residues. DNA of the CDR3: TGTGCCAGCAGCCTTATCCGGGACCTAAAACTGTTTTTT. Translation: CASSLIRDLKLFF.

The chain joins TRBV13 to TRBJ2-7, with unresolved D. The V gene's germline CDR1 is PRHDT and CDR2 FYEKMQ (reference sequence). The CDR3 runs 16 residues. V was clipped by 5 bases and J by 0 bases, with 17 bases between them. The CDR3, as DNA: TGTGCCAGCAGCCCCCCTACGCTGGGAAGCTCCTACGAGCAGTACTTC. It encodes CASSPPTLGSSYEQYF.

In this sample, this clonotype turned up once. CDR3 coding DNA: TGCGCCAGCAGCTCGTCTAGCGGCTCCTACGAGCAGTACTTC. Its translation: CASSSSSGSYEQYF. V and J are TRBV5-1 and TRBJ2-7; TRBD2 matches at 7 bases. Germline V gives CDR1 SGHRS, CDR2 YFSETQ. The CDR3 length is 14 residues. The trim removed 3 bases at V and 0 bases at J, leaving 3 bases unmatched. The complete variable domain, with remaining parts taken from reference TRBV5-1 and TRBJ2-7, reads KAGVTQTPRYLIKTRGQQVTLSCSPISGHRSVSWYQQTPGQGLQFLFEYFSETQRNKGNFPGRFSGRQFSNSRSEMNVSTLELGDSALYLCASSSSSGSYEQYFGPGTRLTVT.

The chain is built from TRBV5-1 and TRBJ2-3, with D hard to call. The germline CDR1 and CDR2 sequences are SGHRS and YFSETQ. V was trimmed by 2 bases and J by 4 bases, leaving 8 bases between them. The CDR3 is 13 amino acids. CDR3 nucleotides: TGCGCCAGCAGCTTTGGGTATCCAGATACGCAGTATTTT. Its protein is CASSFGYPDTQYF.

A remark on this clonotype: One end of the junction fails to match germline, which may point to a read error. The chain is built from TRBV6-5 and TRBJ2-7, with 9 bases fitting TRBD1. The CDR3 sequence is 18 residues long. Germline values: CDR1 MNHEY, CDR2 SVGAGI. DNA of the CDR3: TGTGCCAGCAGTTACACCGCATACCCGGGACAGGGAACCTACGAGCAGTGCTTC. Translated: CASSYTAYPGQGTYEQCF.

This clonotype was seen many times. The CDR3 is CASRALDEQFF. As DNA, the CDR3 is TGTGCCAGCCGGGCACTAGATGAGCAGTTCTTC. The chain recombines TRBV6-5 with TRBJ2-1; tentatively, D is TRBD2 (5 bases). V was clipped by 8 bases and J by 8 bases, with 10 bases between them. Germline V gives CDR1 MNHEY, CDR2 SVGAGI. CDR3 length: 11 residues.

The V and J genes are TRBV6-2 or TRBV6-3 and TRBJ1-5, with TRBD1 matching over 11 bases. The CDR3 is 17 residues long. V was clipped by 5 bases and J by 0 bases; unmatched bases: 6. Germline assignment: CDR1 MNHEY and CDR2 SVGEGT. CDR3 coding DNA: TGTGCCAGCAGTCGAGGACAGGGGGCCTATAGCAATCAGCCCCAGCATTTT. It specifies CASSRGQGAYSNQPQHF.